This TCR beta chain was captured in a study of T cells in Graves' hyperthyroidism and ophthalmopathy. It was RNA transcripts that yielded the amplified TCR beta CDR3 regions. HTBI primers drove first-round RT-PCR of the TCR CDR3. One entry per CDR3 protein, called by TCRdb with MiXCR from the multiplex PCR reads. In the table there are hundreds of thousands of distinct CDR3 sequences, about a sixth of which are singletons. In making diagnoses, clinical symptoms, serum thyroxine and TRAb, thyroid ultrasound and orbital computed tomography were all used. Extraction of PBMCs used roughly 10 ml of fresh peripheral blood. Germline assignment: CDR1 SGDLS and CDR2 YYNGEE. Trimming cost V 0 bases and J 3 bases, with 13 bases left between them. The CDR3 loop spans 16 amino acids.

The chain joins TRBV9 to TRBJ2-1; D possibly corresponds to TRBD1 (5 bases). Sequencing used blood. This clonotype was obtained from a woman aged 25-40 years with Graves' hyperthyroidism. CDR3 sequence: CASSVGLKQGYNEQFF. CDR3 nucleotides: TGTGCCAGCAGCGTAGGTCTCAAGCAGGGCTACAATGAGCAGTTCTTC.